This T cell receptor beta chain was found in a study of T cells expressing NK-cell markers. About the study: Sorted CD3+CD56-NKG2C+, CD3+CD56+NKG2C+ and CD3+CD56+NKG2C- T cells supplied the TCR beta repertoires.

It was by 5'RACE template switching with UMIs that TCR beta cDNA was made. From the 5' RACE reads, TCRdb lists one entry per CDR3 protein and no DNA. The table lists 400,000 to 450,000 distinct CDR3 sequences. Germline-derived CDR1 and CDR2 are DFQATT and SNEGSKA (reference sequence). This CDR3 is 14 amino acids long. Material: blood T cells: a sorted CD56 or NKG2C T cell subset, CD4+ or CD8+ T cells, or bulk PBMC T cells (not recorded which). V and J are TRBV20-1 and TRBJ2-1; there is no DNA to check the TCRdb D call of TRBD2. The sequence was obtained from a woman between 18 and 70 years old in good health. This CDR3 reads CSARTSGRNNEQFF.